This TCR beta chain is drawn from a study of blood T cell repertoires in COVID-19. Study background: Whether acute or convalescent, the COVID-19 samples came from the United States, Italy and Spain. The analysed material was cDNA or gDNA that came from T cells, B-cell-depleted T cells, or PBMCs.

V lost 4 bases and J 6 bases, leaving 17 bases between the germline ends. Germline CDR1 KGHDR, CDR2 SFDVKD. The CDR3 covers 15 residues. TCRdb's table, derived via immunoSEQ multiplex PCR, lists solely in-frame clones and lacks some. The sample comprises approximately 110,000 clones, 81% of which are singletons, and approximately 38% rests with the top ten. Sequencing was carried out using peripheral blood. This chain links TRBV24-1 with TRBJ1-1; D call uncertain. The origin of this receptor is an elderly man with acute or convalescent COVID-19. The CDR3 bases are TGTGCCACCAGTGAAGGTGACAACGACCTCCCTGAAGCTTTCTTT. Translation: CATSEGDNDLPEAFF.